The source of this T cell receptor (beta chain) is a study of blood T cell repertoires in COVID-19. Study-wide context: Donors in the United States, Italy and Spain gave samples during acute or convalescent COVID-19. Sample material is recorded as cDNA or gDNA derived from T cells, B-cell-depleted T cells, or PBMCs.

In the original workflow: Researchers report that nucleated cell counts were estimated from reference gene primer amplification. The method was immunoSEQ multiplex PCR; TCRdb's version includes in-frame clones alone and lacks a portion of them. Clone size and the V and J calls come from that table; the DNA yielded D and trimming. This table has hundreds of thousands of clones, 70% to 80% appearing once. Losses at the gene ends were 1 base for V and 2 bases for J; bases not matched to a gene: 2. The CDR3 extends over 15 amino acids. CDR1 and CDR2 from the germline V gene are SGHTA and FQGNSA. The J gene is TRBJ2-5, the V gene TRBV7-2, with 9 bases fitting TRBD2. The sequence was collected from a woman of 80 years or more with acute or convalescent COVID-19. Sequencing used peripheral blood. CDR3 sequence (DNA): TGTGCCAGCAGCTTAGGAGGACTAGCGCAAGAGACCCAGTACTTC. Protein sequence: CASSLGGLAQETQYF. Variable domain in full (rest from reference TRBV7-2 and TRBJ2-5): GAGVSQSPSNKVTEKGKDVELRCDPISGHTALYWYRQSLGQGLEFLIYFQGNSAPDKSGLPSDRFSAERTGGSVSTLTIQRTQQEDSAVYLCASSLGGLAQETQYFGPGTRLLVL.